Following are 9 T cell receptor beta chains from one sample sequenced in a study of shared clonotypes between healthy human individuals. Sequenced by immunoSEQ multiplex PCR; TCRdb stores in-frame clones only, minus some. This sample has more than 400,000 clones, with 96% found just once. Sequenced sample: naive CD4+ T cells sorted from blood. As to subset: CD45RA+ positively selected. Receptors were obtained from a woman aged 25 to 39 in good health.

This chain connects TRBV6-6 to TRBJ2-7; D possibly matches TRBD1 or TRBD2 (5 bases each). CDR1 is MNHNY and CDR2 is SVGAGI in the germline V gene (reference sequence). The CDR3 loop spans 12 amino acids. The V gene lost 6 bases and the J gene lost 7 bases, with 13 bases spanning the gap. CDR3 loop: CASSGTVREQYF. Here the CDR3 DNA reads TGTGCCAGCAGCGGGACGGTTAGGGAGCAGTACTTC.

The DNA of the CDR3 is TGTGCCAGCAGTTCGGGACAAAATACCAACACTGAAGCTTTCTTT. Translation gives CASSSGQNTNTEAFF. This chain uses TRBV27 with TRBJ1-1, with D possibly being TRBD1 (6 bases). Germline lookup yields CDR1 MNHEY and CDR2 SMNVEV (reference sequence). Deletions cut 4 bases from V and 2 bases from J, with 14 bases between. This CDR3 spans 15 amino acids.

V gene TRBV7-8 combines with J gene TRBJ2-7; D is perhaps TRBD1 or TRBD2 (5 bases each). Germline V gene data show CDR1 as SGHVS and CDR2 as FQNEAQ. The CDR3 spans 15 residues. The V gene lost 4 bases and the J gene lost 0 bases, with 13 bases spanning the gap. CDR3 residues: CASSSPGRPSYEQYF. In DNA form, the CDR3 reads TGTGCCAGCAGCTCCCCGGGACGGCCCTCCTACGAGCAGTACTTC.

The CDR3 loop is CASSPLLAGANNEQFF. The CDR3 DNA reads as TGTGCCAGCAGCCCACTCCTAGCGGGAGCGAACAATGAGCAGTTCTTC. The chain joins TRBV27 to TRBJ2-1; TRBD2 agrees at 10 bases. CDR3 length: 16 residues. V lost 6 bases to trimming and J lost 5 bases; unmatched junction nucleotides: 10. From germline, CDR1 is MNHEY and CDR2 SMNVEV (reference sequence).

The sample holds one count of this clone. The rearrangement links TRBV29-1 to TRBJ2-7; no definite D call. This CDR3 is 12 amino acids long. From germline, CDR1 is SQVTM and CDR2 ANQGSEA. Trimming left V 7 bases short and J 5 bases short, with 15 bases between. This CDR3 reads CSAGRQLDEQYF. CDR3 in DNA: TGCAGCGCCGGCCGGCAGCTAGACGAGCAGTACTTC.

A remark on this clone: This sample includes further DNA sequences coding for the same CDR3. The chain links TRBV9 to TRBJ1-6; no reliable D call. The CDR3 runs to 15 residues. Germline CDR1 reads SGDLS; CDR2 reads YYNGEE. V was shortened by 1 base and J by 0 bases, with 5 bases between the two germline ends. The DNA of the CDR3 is TGTGCCAGCAGCGTACAAAGCTCCTATAATTCACCCCTCCACTTT. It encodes CASSVQSSYNSPLHF.

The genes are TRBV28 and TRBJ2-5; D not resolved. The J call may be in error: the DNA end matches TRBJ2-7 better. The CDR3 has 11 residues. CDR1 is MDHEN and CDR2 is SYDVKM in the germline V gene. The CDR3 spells CASSLQYEQYF. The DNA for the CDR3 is TGTGCCAGCAGTTTACAGTACGAGCAGTACTTC.

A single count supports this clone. For the CDR3, the DNA is TGTGCCAGCACCCGGGCAGGGGGCATCTACGAGCAGTACTTC. Encoded protein: CASTRAGGIYEQYF. The chain couples TRBV7-9 to TRBJ2-7; 8 bases align to TRBD1. The germline V gene has CDR1 SEHNR and CDR2 FQNEAQ (reference sequence). The CDR3 covers 14 residues. After removal of 7 bases from V and 3 bases from J, the junction contained 8 bases not matched to a gene.

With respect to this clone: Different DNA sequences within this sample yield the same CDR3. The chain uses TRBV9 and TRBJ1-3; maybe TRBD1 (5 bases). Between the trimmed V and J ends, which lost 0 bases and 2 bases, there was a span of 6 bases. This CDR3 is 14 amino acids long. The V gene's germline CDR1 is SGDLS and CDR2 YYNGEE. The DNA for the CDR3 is TGTGCCAGCAGCGTAGAAGGGGCTGGAAACACCATATATTTT. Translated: CASSVEGAGNTIYF.